These 17 T cell receptor beta chains were sequenced from one sample in a study of blood T cell repertoires in COVID-19. Clones were read by immunoSEQ multiplex PCR, and TCRdb kept only the in-frame ones, dropping some. The sample comprises about 310,000 clones, roughly 87% of which are singletons, and about 9.8% rests with the top ten. Material: PBMCs or T cells enriched from blood (not recorded which). These receptors were taken from a woman aged 18-35 years who had recovered from COVID-19.

CDR3 DNA: TGTGCCAGCAGCCCTCTACAGGGTTTGATGGCTGAAGCTTTCTTT. Protein: CASSPLQGLMAEAFF. J is TRBJ1-1 and V is TRBV7-7, with a possible D match to TRBD1 (6 bases). The CDR3 is 15 residues long. Per germline, CDR1 SSHAT and CDR2 FNYEAQ (reference sequence). Trimming took off 5 bases at V and 6 bases at J, with 19 bases between the two ends. Based on the CDR3 plus reference TRBV7-7 and TRBJ1-1, the full variable domain is GAGVSQSPRYKVTKRGQDVTLRCDPISSHATLYWYQQALGQGPEFLTYFNYEAQPDKSGLPSDRFSAERPEGSISTLTIQRTEQRDSAMYRCASSPLQGLMAEAFFGQGTRLTVV.

The chain carries TRBV28 and TRBJ2-7; 9 bases align to TRBD1. V was clipped by 6 bases and J by 6 bases; unmatched bases: 6. Germline CDR1 reads MDHEN; CDR2 reads SYDVKM. The CDR3 contains 13 residues. The CDR3 loop is CASRTGTGFEQYF. The CDR3 DNA is TGTGCCAGCAGAACCGGGACAGGGTTCGAGCAGTACTTC. Full variable domain (outside the CDR3, taken from reference TRBV28 and TRBJ2-7): DVKVTQSSRYLVKRTGEKVFLECVQDMDHENMFWYRQDPGLGLRLIYFSYDVKMKEKGDIPEGYSVSREKKERFSLILESASTNQTSMYLCASRTGTGFEQYFGPGTRLTVT.

This clone was observed a single time. The chain employs TRBV7-8 and TRBJ2-7, with 8 bases that match TRBD2. The CDR3 spans 17 residues. Germline V gene sequence: CDR1 SGHVS, CDR2 FQNEAQ. J was trimmed by 0 bases and V by 0 bases; bases with no gene match: 7. The CDR3 loop reads CASSLALSGGSSYEQYF. CDR3 bases: TGTGCCAGCAGCTTAGCGCTGAGCGGGGGTAGCTCCTACGAGCAGTACTTC.

The chain carries TRBV6-5 and TRBJ1-2, with 7 positions matching TRBD1. Unmatched junction bases numbered 5, after V lost 0 bases and J lost 4 bases. This CDR3 contains 15 residues. Germline V gene sequence: CDR1 MNHEY, CDR2 SVGAGI. The CDR3 DNA reads TGTGCCAGCAGTTACTCCCCCCAGGGGGTCTATGGCTACACCTTC. It encodes CASSYSPQGVYGYTF.

The chain recombines TRBV4-1 with TRBJ2-5; 12 bases line up with TRBD1. The V gene end was trimmed by 4 bases and the J gene end by 4 bases; junction bases not matched to a gene: 7. This CDR3 has 16 residues. CDR1 and CDR2 (germline): MGHRA, YSYEKL. The CDR3 is CASSPTGQGARETQYF. The CDR3 bases are TGCGCCAGCAGCCCAACGGGACAGGGGGCGCGAGAGACCCAGTACTTC.

The chain recombines TRBV4-2 with TRBJ2-1; 11 bases fit TRBD2. Looked up from germline, CDR1 is LGHNA and CDR2 is YNFKEQ. The junction had 1 base not matched to a gene; V was cut back by 0 bases and J by 6 bases. CDR3 size: 15 residues. This CDR3 is CASSQDSGGANEQFF. CDR3 coding DNA: TGTGCCAGCAGCCAAGATAGCGGGGGGGCCAATGAGCAGTTCTTC.

CDR3 sequence (DNA): TGTGCCAGCACCGGACTAGCGGGAGGTTACAATGAGCAGTTCTTC. Protein sequence: CASTGLAGGYNEQFF. The chain employs TRBV28 and TRBJ2-1; 14 bases align to TRBD2. With V trimmed by 7 bases and J by 4 bases, 3 bases remained unmatched. This CDR3 is 15 amino acids long. Germline CDR1 MDHEN, CDR2 SYDVKM.

The J gene is TRBJ2-1, the V gene TRBV7-2, with 7 nucleotides matching TRBD1. V dropped 6 bases and J dropped 3; count of bases not matched to a gene: 5. The CDR3 covers 14 residues. Germline assignment: CDR1 SGHTA and CDR2 FQGNSA. The CDR3 DNA reads as TGTGCCAGCAGATTGGACAGGTACTACAATGAGCAGTTCTTC. Protein sequence: CASRLDRYYNEQFF.

V and J are TRBV6-5 and TRBJ1-2; 8 nucleotides line up with TRBD1. The junction had 1 base not matched to a gene; V was cut back by 8 bases and J by 5 bases. CDR3 length: 11 residues. Germline CDR1 and CDR2: MNHEY and SVGAGI. The DNA for the CDR3 is TGTGCCAGCCGGACAGGGTATGGCTACACCTTC. Protein product: CASRTGYGYTF.

The chain is built from TRBV7-3 and TRBJ2-2; weak D call: TRBD1 (5 bases). V lost 4 bases, J lost 1 base, and 10 bases lay in between. CDR1 is SGHTA and CDR2 is FQGTGA in the germline V gene. This CDR3 region has 15 residues. CDR3: CASSSLTGNTGELFF. The CDR3 bases are TGTGCCAGCAGCTCCCTAACAGGGAACACCGGGGAGCTGTTTTTT.

The chain carries TRBV9 and TRBJ2-5; TRBD2 matches at 8 bases. Germline-derived CDR1 and CDR2 are SGDLS and YYNGEE. Trimming removed 2 bases from V and 5 bases from J; junction bases left unmatched: 8. The CDR3 totals 15 residues. CDR3 loop: CASSVGLLAGETQYF. The CDR3 nucleotides read TGTGCCAGCAGCGTCGGGCTCCTAGCGGGTGAGACCCAGTACTTC.

This sequence joins TRBV28 and TRBJ2-3, with D possibly being TRBD2 (5 bases). The CDR3 consists of 14 residues. Germline loops: CDR1 MDHEN, CDR2 SYDVKM. The V gene lost 8 bases and the J gene lost 0 bases, with 12 bases spanning the gap. CDR3 loop: CASGGQTSTDTQYF. The CDR3 nucleotides are TGTGCCAGCGGCGGGCAAACAAGCACAGATACGCAGTATTTT. The full variable domain, completed using reference TRBV28 and TRBJ2-3, is DVKVTQSSRYLVKRTGEKVFLECVQDMDHENMFWYRQDPGLGLRLIYFSYDVKMKEKGDIPEGYSVSREKKERFSLILESASTNQTSMYLCASGGQTSTDTQYFGPGTRLTVL.

V and J are TRBV6-2 or TRBV6-3 and TRBJ1-5, with D perhaps TRBD1 (5 bases). This CDR3 has 17 residues. V lost 4 bases to trimming and J lost 7 bases, with 23 bases between them. Germline CDR1 and CDR2: MNHEY and SVGEGT. For the CDR3, the DNA is TGTGCCAGCAGTTCCATGGTTTTCGGGGGTTTGGGACAGCCCCAGCATTTT. This sequence encodes CASSSMVFGGLGQPQHF.

The genes are TRBV3-1 (or the pseudogene TRBV3-2) and TRBJ2-2, with a tentative D call TRBD1 (5 bases). The CDR3 extends over 18 amino acids. Trimming took off 3 bases at V and 7 bases at J, with 24 bases between the two ends. Per germline, CDR1 LGHDT and CDR2 YNNKEL (reference sequence). CDR3 region: CASSQSQTALLLYGELFF. As DNA, the CDR3 is TGTGCCAGCAGCCAGAGTCAGACAGCCCTCCTTTTGTACGGGGAGCTGTTTTTT.

The chain is built from TRBV5-6 and TRBJ2-7, with TRBD2 matching 11 bases. The ends lost 4 bases at V and 1 base at J; junction bases unmatched: 4. Germline V gene data show CDR1 as SGHDT and CDR2 as YYEEEE. The CDR3 runs to 15 residues. The CDR3 DNA sequence: TGTGCCAGCAGCCCGACTAGCGGGGCGTCCTACGAGCAGTACTTC. It encodes CASSPTSGASYEQYF. Full variable domain (remainder filled in from reference TRBV5-6 and TRBJ2-7): DAGVTQSPTHLIKTRGQQVTLRCSPKSGHDTVSWYQQALGQGPQFIFQYYEEEERQRGNFPDRFSGHQFPNYSSELNVNALLLGDSALYLCASSPTSGASYEQYFGPGTRLTVT.

The V gene is TRBV2, the J gene TRBJ1-1; 7 nucleotides line up with TRBD1. Germline V gives CDR1 SNHLY, CDR2 FYNNEI. V lost 10 bases and J lost 5; bases outside the gene matches: 10. The length of the CDR3 is 13 residues. Written as DNA, the CDR3 is TGTGCCAATAGGGAGACAGGGCTGACTGAAGCTTTCTTT. The encoded protein is CANRETGLTEAFF.

This sequence joins TRBV13 and TRBJ1-5, with D possibly TRBD1 on 5 matching bases. Germline V CDR1 and CDR2: PRHDT, FYEKMQ (reference sequence). This CDR3 region has 18 residues. Trimming stripped 4 bases from V and 0 bases from J, with 19 bases between. As DNA, the CDR3 is TGTGCCAGCAGCTCCCGACAGACGGGACTATTTAGCAATCAGCCCCAGCATTTT. Translated, it gives CASSSRQTGLFSNQPQHF.